Given below is one TCR beta chain in context. Produced via immunoSEQ multiplex PCR; TCRdb's table is partial and in-frame only. The repertoire consists of over 100,000 clones, with 93% occurring once and the leading ten covering approximately 0.6%. This specimen belongs to a study of siplizumab effects on memory and regulatory T cells. This clonotype was obtained from a human donor in good health. The specimen sequenced was Tregs sorted from blood.

CDR3 protein: CASSQGLSGGTDTQYF. CDR3 in DNA: TGTGCCAGCAGCCAGGGACTTAGCGGGGGCACAGATACGCAGTATTTT. The rearrangement joins TRBV7-9 to TRBJ2-3; TRBD2 matches at 8 bases. Looked up from germline, CDR1 is SEHNR and CDR2 is FQNEAQ (reference sequence). The V segment lost 5 bases and the J segment 1 base; nucleotides outside the gene matches: 8. CDR3 length equals 16 residues.